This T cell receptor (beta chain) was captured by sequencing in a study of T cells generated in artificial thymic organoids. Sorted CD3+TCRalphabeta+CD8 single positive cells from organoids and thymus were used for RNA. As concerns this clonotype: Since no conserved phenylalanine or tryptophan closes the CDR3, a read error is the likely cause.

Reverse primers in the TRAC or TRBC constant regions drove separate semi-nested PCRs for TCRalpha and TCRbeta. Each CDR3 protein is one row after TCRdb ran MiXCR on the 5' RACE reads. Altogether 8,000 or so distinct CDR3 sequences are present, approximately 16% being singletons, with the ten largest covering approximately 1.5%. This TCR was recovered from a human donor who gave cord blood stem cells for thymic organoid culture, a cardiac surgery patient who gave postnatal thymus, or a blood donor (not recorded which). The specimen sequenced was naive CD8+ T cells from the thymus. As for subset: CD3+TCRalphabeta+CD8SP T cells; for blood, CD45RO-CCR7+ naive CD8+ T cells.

The CDR3: CASSSTGTGNLSLDFSGANALTL. In DNA form, the CDR3 reads TGTGCCAGCAGTTCTACCGGGACAGGGAATCTCTCTCTAGACTTCTCTGGGGCCAACGCCCTGACTCTC. V is TRBV27 and J is TRBJ2-6; 9 bases agree with TRBD1. Germline V gene sequence: CDR1 MNHEY, CDR2 SMNVEV (reference sequence). The CDR3 spans 23 residues.